This T cell receptor (beta chain) appears in the sequencing data of a study of human T cells and chemical hapten exposure. Noted time point: pre-sensitization, week 0. Indicated treatment: therapeutic diphenylcyclopropenone sensitization with weekly scalp DPC. Total RNA was extracted from unfractionated whole blood. This clonotype came up many times. The germline CDR1 and CDR2 sequences are SGHTA and FQGNSA. V was pared by 3 bases and J by 8 bases, with 3 bases of the junction left unmatched. The CDR3 is 15 residues long. The study used a library that attached unique molecular identifiers to individual cDNA molecules. TCRdb recomputed calls from the RACE reads with MiXCR, one row per CDR3 protein. The sample holds tens of thousands of distinct CDR3 sequences; approximately 10% are singletons and the top ten take roughly a quarter.

Sequenced material: whole blood, taken in connection with sensitization to the hapten diphenylcyclopropenone (DPC). The chain joins TRBV7-2 to TRBJ2-1; 14 bases are shared with TRBD2. The receptor comes from a man between 50 and 59 years old with alopecia areata. Some clones in this sample may be carry-over from other donors' samples. In nucleotides, the CDR3 is TGTGCCAGCAGCTTCCCGGGACTAGCGGGAGATGAGCAGTTCTTC. Protein: CASSFPGLAGDEQFF.